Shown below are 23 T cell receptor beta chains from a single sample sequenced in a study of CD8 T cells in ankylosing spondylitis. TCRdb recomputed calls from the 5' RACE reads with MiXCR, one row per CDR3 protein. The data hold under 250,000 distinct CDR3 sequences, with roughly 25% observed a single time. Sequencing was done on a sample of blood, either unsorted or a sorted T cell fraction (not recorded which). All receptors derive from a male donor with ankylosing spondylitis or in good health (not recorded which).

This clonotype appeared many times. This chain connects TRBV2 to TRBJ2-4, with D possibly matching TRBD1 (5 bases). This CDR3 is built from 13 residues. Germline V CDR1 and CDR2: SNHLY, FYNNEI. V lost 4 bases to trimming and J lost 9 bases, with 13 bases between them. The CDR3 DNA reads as TGTGCCAGCAGTGTAAGGGGCGAAGGCATTCAGTACTTC. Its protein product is CASSVRGEGIQYF.

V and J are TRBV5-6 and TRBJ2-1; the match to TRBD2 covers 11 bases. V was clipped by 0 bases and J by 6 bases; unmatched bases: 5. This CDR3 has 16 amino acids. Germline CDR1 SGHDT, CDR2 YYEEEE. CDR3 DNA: TGTGCCAGCAGCTTGGTGGTACTAGCGGGAGCCAATGAGCAGTTCTTC. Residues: CASSLVVLAGANEQFF.

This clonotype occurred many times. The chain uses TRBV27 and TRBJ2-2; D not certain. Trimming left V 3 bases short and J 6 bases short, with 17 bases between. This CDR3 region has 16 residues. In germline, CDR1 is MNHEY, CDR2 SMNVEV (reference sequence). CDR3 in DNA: TGTGCCAGCAGTTTGGAAAGGTTAGGGAATGCCGGGGAGCTGTTTTTT. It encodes CASSLERLGNAGELFF.

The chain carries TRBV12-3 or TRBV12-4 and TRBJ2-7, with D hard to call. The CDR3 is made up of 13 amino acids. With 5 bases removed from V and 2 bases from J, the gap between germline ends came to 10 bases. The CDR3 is CASSLSQAYEQYF. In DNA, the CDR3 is TGTGCCAGCAGTCTAAGCCAAGCCTACGAGCAGTACTTC.

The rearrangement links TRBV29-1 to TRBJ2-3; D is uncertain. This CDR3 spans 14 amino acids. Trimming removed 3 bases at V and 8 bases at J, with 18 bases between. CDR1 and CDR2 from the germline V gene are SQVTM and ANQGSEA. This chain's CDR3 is CSVDGVAPFGTQYF. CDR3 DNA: TGCAGCGTTGATGGGGTAGCTCCCTTTGGTACGCAGTATTTT.

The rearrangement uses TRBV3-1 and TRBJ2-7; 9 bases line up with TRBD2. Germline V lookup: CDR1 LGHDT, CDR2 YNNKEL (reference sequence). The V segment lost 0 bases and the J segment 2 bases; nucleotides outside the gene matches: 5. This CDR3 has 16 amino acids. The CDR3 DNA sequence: TGTGCCAGCAGCCAAGAGGTCCTAGCGGGAACCTACGAGCAGTACTTC. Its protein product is CASSQEVLAGTYEQYF.

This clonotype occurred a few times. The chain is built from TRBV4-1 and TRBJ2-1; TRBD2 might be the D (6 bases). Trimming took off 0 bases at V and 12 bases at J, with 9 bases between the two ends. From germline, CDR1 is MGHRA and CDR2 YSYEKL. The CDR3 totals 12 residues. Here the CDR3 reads CASSQDRGTQFF. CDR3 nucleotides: TGCGCCAGCAGCCAAGATCGGGGGACGCAGTTCTTC.

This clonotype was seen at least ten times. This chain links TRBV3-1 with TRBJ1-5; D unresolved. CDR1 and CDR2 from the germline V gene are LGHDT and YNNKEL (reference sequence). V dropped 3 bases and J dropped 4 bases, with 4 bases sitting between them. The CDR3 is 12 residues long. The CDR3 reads CASSHGNQPQHF. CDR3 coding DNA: TGTGCCAGCAGCCATGGGAATCAGCCCCAGCATTTT. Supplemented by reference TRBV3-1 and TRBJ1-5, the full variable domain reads DTAVSQTPKYLVTQMGNDKSIKCEQNLGHDTMYWYKQDSKKFLKIMFSYNNKELIINETVPNRFSPKSPDKAHLNLHINSLELGDSAVYFCASSHGNQPQHFGDGTRLSIL.

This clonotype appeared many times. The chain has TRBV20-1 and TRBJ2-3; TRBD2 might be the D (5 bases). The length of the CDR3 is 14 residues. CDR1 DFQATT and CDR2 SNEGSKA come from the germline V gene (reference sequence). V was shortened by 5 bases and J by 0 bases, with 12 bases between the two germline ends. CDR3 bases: TGCAGTGCTCGAACTAGTCGGAGCACAGATACGCAGTATTTT. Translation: CSARTSRSTDTQYF.

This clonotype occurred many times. The CDR3 coding sequence is TGCAGTGCTCCCGCGGGGGGGGAGATGACGCTGTCACCCCTCCACTTT. Amino acid sequence: CSAPAGGEMTLSPLHF. This sequence joins TRBV20-1 and TRBJ1-6, with D possibly TRBD1 on 5 matching bases. This CDR3 has 16 amino acids. CDR1 DFQATT and CDR2 SNEGSKA come from the germline V gene (reference sequence). V lost 5 bases, J lost 10 bases, and 24 bases lay in between.

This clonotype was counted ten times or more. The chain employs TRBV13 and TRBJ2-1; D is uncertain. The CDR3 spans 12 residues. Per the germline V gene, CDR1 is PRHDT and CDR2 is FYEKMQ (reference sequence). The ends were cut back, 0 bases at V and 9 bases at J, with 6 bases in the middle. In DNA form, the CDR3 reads TGTGCCAGCAGCTTAGGCGGGCTTGAGCAGTTCTTC. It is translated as CASSLGGLEQFF.

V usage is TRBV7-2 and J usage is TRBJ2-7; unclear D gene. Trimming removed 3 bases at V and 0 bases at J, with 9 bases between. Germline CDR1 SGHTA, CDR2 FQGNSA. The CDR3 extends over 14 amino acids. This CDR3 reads CASSFFGISYEQYF. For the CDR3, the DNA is TGTGCCAGCAGCTTCTTTGGGATCTCCTACGAGCAGTACTTC.

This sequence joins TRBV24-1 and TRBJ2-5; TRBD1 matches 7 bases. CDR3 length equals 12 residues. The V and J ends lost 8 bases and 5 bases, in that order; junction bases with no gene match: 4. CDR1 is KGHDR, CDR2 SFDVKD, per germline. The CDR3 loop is CATKGAEETQYF. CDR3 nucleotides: TGTGCCACCAAGGGGGCTGAGGAGACCCAGTACTTC.

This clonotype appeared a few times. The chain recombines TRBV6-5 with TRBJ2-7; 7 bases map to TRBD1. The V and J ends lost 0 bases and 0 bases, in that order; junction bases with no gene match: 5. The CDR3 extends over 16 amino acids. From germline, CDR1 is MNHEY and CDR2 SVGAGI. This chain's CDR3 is CASSYSGQVSSYEQYF. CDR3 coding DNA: TGTGCCAGCAGTTACTCAGGACAGGTTTCCTCCTACGAGCAGTACTTC.

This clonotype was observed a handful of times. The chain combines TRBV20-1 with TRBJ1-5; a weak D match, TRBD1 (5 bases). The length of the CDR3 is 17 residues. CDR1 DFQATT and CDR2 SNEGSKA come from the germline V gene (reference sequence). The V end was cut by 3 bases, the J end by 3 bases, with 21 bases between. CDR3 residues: CSASDWVRATVNQPQHF. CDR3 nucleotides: TGCAGTGCTAGCGATTGGGTCAGGGCCACCGTCAATCAGCCCCAGCATTTT.

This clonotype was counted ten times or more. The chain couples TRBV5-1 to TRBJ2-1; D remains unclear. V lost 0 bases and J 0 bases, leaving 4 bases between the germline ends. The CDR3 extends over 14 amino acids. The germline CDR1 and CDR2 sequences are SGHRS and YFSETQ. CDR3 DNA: TGCGCCAGCAGCTTGGTCGACTCCTACAATGAGCAGTTCTTC. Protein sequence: CASSLVDSYNEQFF.

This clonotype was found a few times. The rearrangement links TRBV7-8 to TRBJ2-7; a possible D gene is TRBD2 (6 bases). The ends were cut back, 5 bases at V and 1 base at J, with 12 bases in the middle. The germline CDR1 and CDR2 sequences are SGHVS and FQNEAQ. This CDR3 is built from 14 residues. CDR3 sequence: CASSRDSPSYEQYF. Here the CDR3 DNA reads TGTGCCAGCAGCCGGGACTCCCCATCCTACGAGCAGTACTTC.

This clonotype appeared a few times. CDR3 sequence reads: CAISDTRGGLDGYTF. The CDR3 DNA sequence: TGTGCCATCAGTGACACTAGGGGCGGGCTGGATGGCTACACCTTC. The chain uses TRBV10-3 and TRBJ1-2; a possible D gene is TRBD1 (5 bases). V lost 3 bases to trimming and J lost 6 bases, with 17 bases between them. Germline CDR1 and CDR2: ENHRY and SYGVKD. CDR3 length equals 15 residues.

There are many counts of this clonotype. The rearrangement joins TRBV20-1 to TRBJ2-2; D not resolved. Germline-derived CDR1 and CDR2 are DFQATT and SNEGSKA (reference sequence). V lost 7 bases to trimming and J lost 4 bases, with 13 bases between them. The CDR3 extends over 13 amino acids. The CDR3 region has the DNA TGCAGTGGAAGAGAGAGTCTCACCGGGGAGCTGTTTTTT. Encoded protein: CSGRESLTGELFF.

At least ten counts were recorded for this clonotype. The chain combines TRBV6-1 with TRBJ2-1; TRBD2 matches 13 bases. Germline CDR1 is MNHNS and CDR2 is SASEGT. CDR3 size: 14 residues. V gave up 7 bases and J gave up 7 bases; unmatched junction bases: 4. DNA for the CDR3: TGTGCCAGCAAACGGACTAGCGGGAGAAATGAGCAGTTCTTC. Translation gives CASKRTSGRNEQFF.

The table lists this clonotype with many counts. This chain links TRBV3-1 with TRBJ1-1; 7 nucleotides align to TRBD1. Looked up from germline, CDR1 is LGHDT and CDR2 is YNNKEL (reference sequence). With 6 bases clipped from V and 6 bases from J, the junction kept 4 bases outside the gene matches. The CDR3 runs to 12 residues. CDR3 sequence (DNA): TGTGCCAGCAGGACCCAGGGGGCTGAAGCTTTCTTT. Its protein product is CASRTQGAEAFF.

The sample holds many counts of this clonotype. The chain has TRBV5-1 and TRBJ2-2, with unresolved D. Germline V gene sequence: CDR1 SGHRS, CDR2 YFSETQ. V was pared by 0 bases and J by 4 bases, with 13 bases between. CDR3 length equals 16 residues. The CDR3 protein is CASSLELNRGTGELFF. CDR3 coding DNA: TGCGCCAGCAGCTTGGAGTTAAATCGAGGCACCGGGGAGCTGTTTTTT.

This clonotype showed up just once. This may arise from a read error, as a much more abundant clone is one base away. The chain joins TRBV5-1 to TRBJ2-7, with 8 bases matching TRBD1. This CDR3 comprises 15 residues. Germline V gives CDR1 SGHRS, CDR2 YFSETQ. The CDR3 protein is CASSSTPGQVYELYF. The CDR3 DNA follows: TGCGCCAGCAGCTCGACCCCGGGACAGGTCTACGAGCTGTACTTC.